Each of the 26 T cell receptor beta chains below was sequenced from the same sample in a study of cytotoxic CD8 clonotypes in ibrutinib-treated CLL. Repertoires were generated with immunoSEQ multiplex PCR, while TCRdb's copy carries only in-frame clones and drops some. The table lists around 40,000 clones, about two thirds of them singletons. The sample consisted of PBMCs, taken at disease progression, from a patient treated with ibrutinib. The origin of the receptors is a human donor with chronic lymphocytic leukemia.

The rearrangement links TRBV19 to TRBJ2-4; D possibly corresponds to TRBD1 (5 bases). The V end was cut by 3 bases, the J end by 6 bases, with 15 bases between. This CDR3 has 15 residues. Germline-derived CDR1 and CDR2 are LNHDA and SQIVND (reference sequence). DNA for the CDR3: TGTGCCAGTAGTATGACGCAGGGATGGAGAAACATTCAGTACTTC. Its translation is CASSMTQGWRNIQYF. The whole variable domain, filled in from reference TRBV19 and TRBJ2-4, reads DGGITQSPKYLFRKEGQNVTLSCEQNLNHDAMYWYRQDPGQGLRLIYYSQIVNDFQKGDIAEGYSVSREKKESFPLTVTSAQKNPTAFYLCASSMTQGWRNIQYFGAGTRLSVL.

The V call is TRBV5-4, the J call TRBJ2-5, with 14 positions matching TRBD2. V gave up 6 bases and J gave up 3 bases; unmatched junction bases: 10. The CDR3 extends over 17 amino acids. Germline V gene data show CDR1 as SGHNT and CDR2 as YYREEE (reference sequence). For the CDR3, the DNA is TGTGCCAGCACCAAGGGACTAGCGGGGGCTGGGGAAGAGACCCAGTACTTC. This translates into CASTKGLAGAGEETQYF.

The genes are TRBV6-5 and TRBJ2-5; 7 bases line up with TRBD1. This CDR3 has 14 amino acids. J was trimmed by 5 bases and V by 8 bases; bases with no gene match: 11. CDR1 is MNHEY, CDR2 SVGAGI, per germline. The CDR3 DNA reads TGTGCCAGCGAGGTCTTCGGCAGGGGGGAGACCCAGTACTTC. Its protein product is CASEVFGRGETQYF.

The V gene is TRBV29-1, the J gene TRBJ1-1; no clear D. Germline lookup yields CDR1 SQVTM and CDR2 ANQGSEA. The ends were cut back, 5 bases at V and 2 bases at J, with 18 bases in the middle. The CDR3 is 15 amino acids. The CDR3 sequence is CSVKRDAGPNTEAFF. The CDR3 nucleotides are TGCAGCGTTAAAAGGGATGCAGGACCAAACACTGAAGCTTTCTTT. The full variable domain, rest sourced from reference TRBV29-1 and TRBJ1-1, is SAVISQKPSRDICQRGTSLTIQCQVDSQVTMMFWYRQQPGQSLTLIATANQGSEATYESGFVIDKFPISRPNLTFSTLTVSNMSPEDSSIYLCSVKRDAGPNTEAFFGQGTRLTVV.

The gene calls are TRBV6-4 and TRBJ1-1, with 8 positions matching TRBD1. V lost 5 bases and J lost 3; bases outside the gene matches: 2. Germline V gene data show CDR1 as MRHNA and CDR2 as SNTAGT. The CDR3 totals 13 residues. The CDR3 nucleotides are TGTGCCAGCAGTACGGACAGGGACACTGAAGCTTTCTTT. Translated, it gives CASSTDRDTEAFF.

V gene TRBV4-1 combines with J gene TRBJ1-5; D is unresolved. Per the germline V gene, CDR1 is MGHRA and CDR2 is YSYEKL. The ends were cut back, 2 bases at V and 4 bases at J, with 18 bases in the middle. This CDR3 region has 17 residues. The CDR3 nucleotides are TGCGCCAGCAGCCAAACGGGAGTATTGGCAGTTAATCAGCCCCAGCATTTT. This sequence encodes CASSQTGVLAVNQPQHF.

In this sample, this clone turned up once. The chain links TRBV11-2 to TRBJ1-3; no clear D. Trimming cost V 5 bases and J 1 base, with 12 bases left between them. CDR1 is SGHAT and CDR2 is FQNNGV in the germline V gene. CDR3 length: 15 residues. Here the CDR3 reads CASSPVAGSGNTIYF. The DNA for the CDR3 is TGTGCCAGCAGCCCGGTGGCAGGTTCTGGAAACACCATATATTTT.

The CDR3 here is CASSLDGRPQETQYF. The CDR3 DNA follows: TGCGCCAGCAGCTTGGATGGACGCCCCCAAGAGACCCAGTACTTC. V gene TRBV5-1 combines with J gene TRBJ2-5; no definite D call. Trimming removed 0 bases at V and 1 base at J, with 10 bases between. CDR3 size: 15 residues. Germline loops: CDR1 SGHRS, CDR2 YFSETQ.

This clone was counted between two and nine times. The CDR3, as DNA: TGCGCCAGCCGGGACAGGGAAAATGAGCAGTTCTTC. It translates to CASRDRENEQFF. V and J are TRBV5-1 and TRBJ2-1; 9 nucleotides match TRBD1. The CDR3 totals 12 residues. Germline CDR1 and CDR2: SGHRS and YFSETQ. V lost 7 bases and J lost 7; bases outside the gene matches: 3.

The chain is built from TRBV11-2 and TRBJ1-1; no clear D. Trimming removed 0 bases from V and 0 bases from J, with 5 bases in between. Germline-derived CDR1 and CDR2 are SGHAT and FQNNGV. The CDR3 runs 14 residues. The CDR3 reads CASSLELMNTEAFF. For the CDR3, the DNA is TGTGCCAGCAGCTTAGAACTGATGAACACTGAAGCTTTCTTT.

The CDR3: CAISESMEGGKQYF. In DNA form, the CDR3 reads TGTGCCATCAGTGAGTCGATGGAGGGGGGGAAGCAGTACTTC. The V and J genes are TRBV10-3 and TRBJ2-7, with D possibly TRBD2 on 7 matching bases. The CDR3 has 14 amino acids. Trimming removed 0 bases from V and 8 bases from J, with 14 bases in between. CDR1 is ENHRY, CDR2 SYGVKD, per germline.

The genes are TRBV19 and TRBJ2-3; 7 bases map to TRBD2. Germline V gene lookup returns CDR1 LNHDA and CDR2 SQIVND (reference sequence). The CDR3 is 14 amino acids. With V trimmed by 5 bases and J by 3 bases, 5 bases remained unmatched. Here the CDR3 reads CASSLGTTTDTQYF. Written as DNA, the CDR3 is TGTGCCAGTAGTCTCGGGACTACTACAGATACGCAGTATTTT.

This chain links TRBV28 with TRBJ2-7, with 10 bases fitting TRBD1. This CDR3 contains 14 residues. V lost 7 bases and J lost 1; bases outside the gene matches: 4. Germline-derived CDR1 and CDR2 are MDHEN and SYDVKM. The CDR3 region is CASIGQGGSYEQYF. Here the CDR3 DNA reads TGTGCCAGCATTGGACAGGGGGGATCCTACGAGCAGTACTTC.

V and J are TRBV5-4 and TRBJ1-1; D possibly corresponds to TRBD1 (5 bases). The germline V and J ends were trimmed by 3 bases and 1 base, with 10 bases remaining between them. This CDR3 comprises 14 residues. Germline assignment: CDR1 SGHNT and CDR2 YYREEE (reference sequence). The CDR3, as DNA: TGTGCCAGCAGCTCGGGACCCGCGAACACTGAAGCTTTCTTT. Protein sequence: CASSSGPANTEAFF. The variable domain in full, with the rest retrieved from reference TRBV5-4 and TRBJ1-1, is ETGVTQSPTHLIKTRGQQVTLRCSSQSGHNTVSWYQQALGQGPQFIFQYYREEENGRGNFPPRFSGLQFPNYSSELNVNALELDDSALYLCASSSGPANTEAFFGQGTRLTVV.

The chain has TRBV2 and TRBJ1-1; D ambiguous. Trimming took off 7 bases at V and 4 bases at J, with 16 bases between the two ends. CDR3 size: 14 residues. Germline lookup yields CDR1 SNHLY and CDR2 FYNNEI. The CDR3 is CASMLRGLGTEAFF. CDR3 nucleotides: TGTGCCAGCATGTTGCGAGGGTTGGGCACTGAAGCTTTCTTT.

The V gene is TRBV11-2, the J gene TRBJ1-6; D call uncertain. Trimming stripped 2 bases from V and 11 bases from J, with 7 bases between. CDR1 is SGHAT, CDR2 FQNNGV, per germline. The CDR3 loop spans 12 amino acids. CDR3 sequence (DNA): TGTGCCAGCAGCTTATCTGGTCCACCCCTCCACTTT. Translation gives CASSLSGPPLHF.

This clone turned up a few times. The rearrangement uses TRBV7-3 and TRBJ1-5; TRBD1 matches at 10 bases. The length of the CDR3 is 17 residues. Per germline, CDR1 SGHTA and CDR2 FQGTGA. V lost 5 bases to trimming and J lost 0 bases; unmatched junction nucleotides: 7. The CDR3 DNA is TGTGCCAGCAGCACTGGACAGGGGGGTTATAGCAATCAGCCCCAGCATTTT. Residues: CASSTGQGGYSNQPQHF. Complete variable domain (other parts from reference TRBV7-3 and TRBJ1-5): GAGVSQTPSNKVTEKGKYVELRCDPISGHTALYWYRQSLGQGPEFLIYFQGTGAADDSGLPNDRFFAVRPEGSVSTLKIQRTERGDSAVYLCASSTGQGGYSNQPQHFGDGTRLSIL.

For the CDR3, the DNA is TGCGCCAGCAGCTTAATCTATCCAGGGTCGAGTTCGGAGACCCAGTACTTC. Protein sequence: CASSLIYPGSSSETQYF. This chain uses TRBV5-1 with TRBJ2-5; a possible D gene is TRBD1 (5 bases). The CDR3 length is 17 residues. V lost 2 bases to trimming and J lost 5 bases, with 22 bases between them. Germline V gene sequence: CDR1 SGHRS, CDR2 YFSETQ. The full variable domain, rest sourced from reference TRBV5-1 and TRBJ2-5, is KAGVTQTPRYLIKTRGQQVTLSCSPISGHRSVSWYQQTPGQGLQFLFEYFSETQRNKGNFPGRFSGRQFSNSRSEMNVSTLELGDSALYLCASSLIYPGSSSETQYFGPGTRLLVL.

The chain links TRBV5-1 to TRBJ2-5; 12 nucleotides align to TRBD2. Germline V lookup: CDR1 SGHRS, CDR2 YFSETQ. The CDR3 is 16 residues long. Trimming cost V 4 bases and J 0 bases; bases outside gene matches: 4. DNA for the CDR3: TGCGCCAGCAGCCCCGGACTAGCGGGGCACCAAGAGACCCAGTACTTC. It translates to CASSPGLAGHQETQYF.

The chain couples TRBV5-4 to TRBJ2-7, with 15 bases aligning to TRBD2. V lost 4 bases, J lost 6 bases, and 5 bases stayed unmatched. CDR3 length: 15 amino acids. The germline CDR1 and CDR2 sequences are SGHNT and YYREEE (reference sequence). In nucleotides, the CDR3 is TGTGCCAGCAGCCCGCAGGGACTAGCGGGGGGCGAGCAGTACTTC. It yields the protein CASSPQGLAGGEQYF. Combining the CDR3 with reference TRBV5-4 and TRBJ2-7 gives the whole variable domain ETGVTQSPTHLIKTRGQQVTLRCSSQSGHNTVSWYQQALGQGPQFIFQYYREEENGRGNFPPRFSGLQFPNYSSELNVNALELDDSALYLCASSPQGLAGGEQYFGPGTRLTVT.

The genes are TRBV29-1 and TRBJ2-7; D might be TRBD1 (6 bases). The V end was cut by 5 bases, the J end by 4 bases, with 12 bases between. The CDR3 covers 12 residues. Germline V gene sequence: CDR1 SQVTM, CDR2 ANQGSEA. CDR3 protein: CSVYTGKYEQYF. The CDR3 coding sequence is TGCAGCGTTTACACAGGGAAGTACGAGCAGTACTTC.

The chain employs TRBV5-1 and TRBJ2-5; D perhaps matches TRBD1 (5 bases). CDR3 size: 15 residues. The V end lost 0 bases, the J end lost 2 bases, and 11 bases lay between the germline ends. The germline V gene encodes CDR1 SGHRS and CDR2 YFSETQ. CDR3: CASSLDGRAQETQYF. Written as DNA, the CDR3 is TGCGCCAGCAGCTTGGACGGCAGGGCACAAGAGACCCAGTACTTC.

This clone was counted once. This sequence joins TRBV6-6 and TRBJ2-1; TRBD1 matches at 7 bases. CDR1 is MNHNY and CDR2 is SVGAGI in the germline V gene (reference sequence). This CDR3 comprises 16 residues. V gave up 4 bases and J gave up 3 bases; unmatched junction bases: 9. CDR3: CASSSGTAPNYNEQFF. The DNA of the CDR3 is TGTGCCAGCAGTTCGGGGACAGCGCCAAACTACAATGAGCAGTTCTTC.

This clone was detected a few times. The chain links TRBV11-2 to TRBJ1-1; TRBD1 matches 9 bases. The ends lost 5 bases at V and 4 bases at J; junction bases unmatched: 5. In germline, CDR1 is SGHAT, CDR2 FQNNGV. The CDR3 runs 14 residues. This chain's CDR3 is CASSPRQGGTEAFF. The DNA for the CDR3 is TGTGCCAGCAGCCCTAGACAGGGGGGCACTGAAGCTTTCTTT.

The chain employs TRBV27 and TRBJ2-5; D is ambiguous. The CDR3 loop spans 13 amino acids. With 6 bases removed from V and 7 bases from J, the gap between germline ends came to 15 bases. Germline V gene sequence: CDR1 MNHEY, CDR2 SMNVEV (reference sequence). The CDR3, as DNA: TGTGCCAGCAGCCCCGAGAGTGGGTGGACCCAGTACTTC. Translated, it gives CASSPESGWTQYF.

The gene calls are TRBV5-1 and TRBJ2-3; D is uncertain. CDR3 length: 15 amino acids. CDR1 SGHRS and CDR2 YFSETQ come from the germline V gene. Trimming took 2 bases from V and 0 from J, leaving 10 bases between them. DNA of the CDR3: TGCGCCAGCAGCTTTTCAGTGGGGAGCACAGATACGCAGTATTTT. Protein sequence: CASSFSVGSTDTQYF.